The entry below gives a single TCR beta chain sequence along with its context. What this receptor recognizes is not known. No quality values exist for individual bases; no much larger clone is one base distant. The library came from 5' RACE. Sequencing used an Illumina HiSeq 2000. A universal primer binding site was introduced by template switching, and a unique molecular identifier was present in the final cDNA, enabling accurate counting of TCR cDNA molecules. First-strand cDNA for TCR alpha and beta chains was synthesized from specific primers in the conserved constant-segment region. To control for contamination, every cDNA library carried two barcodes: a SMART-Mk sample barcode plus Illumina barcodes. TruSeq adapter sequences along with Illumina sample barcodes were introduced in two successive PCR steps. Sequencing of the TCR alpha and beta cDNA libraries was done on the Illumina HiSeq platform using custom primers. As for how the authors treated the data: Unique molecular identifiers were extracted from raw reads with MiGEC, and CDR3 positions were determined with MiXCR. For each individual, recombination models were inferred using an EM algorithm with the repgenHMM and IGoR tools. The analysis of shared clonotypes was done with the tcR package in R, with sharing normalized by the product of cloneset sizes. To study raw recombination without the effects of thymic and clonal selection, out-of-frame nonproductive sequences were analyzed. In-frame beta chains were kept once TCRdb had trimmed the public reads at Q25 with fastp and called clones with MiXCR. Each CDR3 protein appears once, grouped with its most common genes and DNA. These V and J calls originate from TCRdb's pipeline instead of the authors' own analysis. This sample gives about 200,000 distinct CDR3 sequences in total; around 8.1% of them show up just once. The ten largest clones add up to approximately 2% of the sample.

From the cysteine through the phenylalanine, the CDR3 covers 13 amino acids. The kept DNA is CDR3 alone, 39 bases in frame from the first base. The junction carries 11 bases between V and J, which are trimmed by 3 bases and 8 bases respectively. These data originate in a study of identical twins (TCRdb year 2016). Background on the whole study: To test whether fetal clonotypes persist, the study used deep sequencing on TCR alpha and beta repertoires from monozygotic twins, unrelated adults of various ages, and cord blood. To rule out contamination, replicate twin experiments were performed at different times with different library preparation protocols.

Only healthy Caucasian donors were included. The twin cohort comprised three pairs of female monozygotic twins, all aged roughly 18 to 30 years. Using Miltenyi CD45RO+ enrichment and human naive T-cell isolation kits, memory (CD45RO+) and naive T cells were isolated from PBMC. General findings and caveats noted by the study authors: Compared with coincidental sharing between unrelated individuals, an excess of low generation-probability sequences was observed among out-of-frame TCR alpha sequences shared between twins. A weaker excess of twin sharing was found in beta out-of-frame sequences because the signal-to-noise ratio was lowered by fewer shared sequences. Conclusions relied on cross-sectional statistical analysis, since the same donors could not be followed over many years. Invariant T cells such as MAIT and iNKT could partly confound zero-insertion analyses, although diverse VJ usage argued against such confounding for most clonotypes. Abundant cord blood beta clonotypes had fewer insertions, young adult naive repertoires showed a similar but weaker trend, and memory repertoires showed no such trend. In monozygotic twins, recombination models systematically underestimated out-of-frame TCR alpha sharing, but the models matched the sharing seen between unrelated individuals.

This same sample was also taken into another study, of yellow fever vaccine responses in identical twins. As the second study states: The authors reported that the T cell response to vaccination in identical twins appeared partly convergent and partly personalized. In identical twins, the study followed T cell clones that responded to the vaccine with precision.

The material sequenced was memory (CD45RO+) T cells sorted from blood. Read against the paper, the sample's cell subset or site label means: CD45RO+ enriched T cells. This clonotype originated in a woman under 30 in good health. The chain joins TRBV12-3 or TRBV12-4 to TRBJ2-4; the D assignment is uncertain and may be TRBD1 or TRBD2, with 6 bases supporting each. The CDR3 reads CASSLTGGDIQYF. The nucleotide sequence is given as TGTGCCAGCAGTTTGACAGGAGGGGACATTCAGTACTTC.